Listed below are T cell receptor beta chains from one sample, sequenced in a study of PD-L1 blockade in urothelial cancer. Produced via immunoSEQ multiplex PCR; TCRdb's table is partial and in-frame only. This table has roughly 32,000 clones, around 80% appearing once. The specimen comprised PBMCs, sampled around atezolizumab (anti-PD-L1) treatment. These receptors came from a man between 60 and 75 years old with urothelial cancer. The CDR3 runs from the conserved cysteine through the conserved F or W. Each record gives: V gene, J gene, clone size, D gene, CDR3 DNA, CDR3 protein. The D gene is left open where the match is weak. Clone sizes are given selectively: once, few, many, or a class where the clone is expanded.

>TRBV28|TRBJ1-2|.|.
TGTGCCAGCAGCTACCCCCACGGGGGGAAATTCACTAACTATGGCTACACCTTC
CASSYPHGGKFTNYGYTF
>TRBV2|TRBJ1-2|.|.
TGTGCCAGCAGTGAAGCCCAGGAAAGAAATGGCTACACCTTC
CASSEAQERNGYTF
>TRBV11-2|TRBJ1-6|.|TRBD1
TGTGCCAGCAGCCTGTGGACAGGGGCCAACTCCTATAATTCACCCCTCCACTTT
CASSLWTGANSYNSPLHF
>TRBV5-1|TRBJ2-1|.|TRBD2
TGCGCCAGCAGCTTGGTTAGCGGGAGCGGGTACAATGAGCAGTTCTTC
CASSLVSGSGYNEQFF
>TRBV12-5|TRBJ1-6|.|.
TGTGCTAGTGGGGACCAATGGACCCTCCGGGGGAACTCACCCCTCCACTTT
CASGDQWTLRGNSPLHF
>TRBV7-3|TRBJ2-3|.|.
TGTGCCAGCAGCCTAAAAAGGGACTGGGAGCAGTATTTT
CASSLKRDWEQYF
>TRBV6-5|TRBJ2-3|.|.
TGTGCCAGCAGTTCCAGGTTTGCGCAGTATTTT
CASSSRFAQYF
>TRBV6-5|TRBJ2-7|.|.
TGTGCCAGCAGTTCCGGGAACATCTACGAGCAGTACTTC
CASSSGNIYEQYF
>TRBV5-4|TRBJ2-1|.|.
TGTGCCAGCAGCTTGGACCTAACGTCTGAGCAGTTCTTC
CASSLDLTSEQFF
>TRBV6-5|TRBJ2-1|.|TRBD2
TGTGCCAGCAGTTACAGGCCTAGCGGGAGCGATGAGCAGTTCTTC
CASSYRPSGSDEQFF
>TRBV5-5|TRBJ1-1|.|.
TGTGCCAGCAGCTTGTCCAGGGCGAACACTGAAGCTTTCTTT
CASSLSRANTEAFF
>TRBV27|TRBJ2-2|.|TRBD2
TGTGCCAGCAGATCATACGGCCCAGCGGGGGGACCGAACACCGGGGAGCTGTTTTTT
CASRSYGPAGGPNTGELFF
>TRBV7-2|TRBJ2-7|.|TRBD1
TGTGCCAGCAGCTTAGCGCACTTTAGTCTCTTTGGGACAGGGGTGTTGGGTGAGCAGTACTTC
CASSLAHFSLFGTGVLGEQYF
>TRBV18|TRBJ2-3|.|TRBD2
TGTGCCAGCTCAGCCAACCTAGCGGGAGCGACAAGCACAGATACGCAGTATTTT
CASSANLAGATSTDTQYF
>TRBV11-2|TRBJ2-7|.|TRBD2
TGTGCCAGCAGTACGGGGAGGGCGAGGGAGCAGTACTTC
CASSTGRAREQYF
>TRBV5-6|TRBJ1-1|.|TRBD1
TGTGCCAGCAGCTTGCGGAGCCTTACAGGGGCCTTGAGGACTGAAGCTTTCTTT
CASSLRSLTGALRTEAFF
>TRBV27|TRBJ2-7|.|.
TGTGCCAGCAGAGGGGACTCCTACGAGCAGTACTTC
CASRGDSYEQYF
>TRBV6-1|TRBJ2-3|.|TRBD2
TGTGCCAGCAGTGAACTAGCGGGAGCAGATACGCAGTATTTT
CASSELAGADTQYF
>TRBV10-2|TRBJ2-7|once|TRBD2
TGCGCCAGCAGCCTCCTAGCGGGACGGCACGAGCAGTACTTC
CASSLLAGRHEQYF
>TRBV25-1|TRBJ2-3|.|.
TGTGCCAGCAGCTCTGGCACAGATACGCAGTATTTT
CASSSGTDTQYF
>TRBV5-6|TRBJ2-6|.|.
TGTGCCAGCAGTCGTCCTGGGACCGGGAGCTCTGGGGCCAACGTCCTGACTTTC
CASSRPGTGSSGANVLTF
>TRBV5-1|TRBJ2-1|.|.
TGCGCCAGCAGCTTGGATCCAGGGTCCAATGAGCAGTTCTTC
CASSLDPGSNEQFF
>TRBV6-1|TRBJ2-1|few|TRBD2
TGTGCCAGCAGTACCCTAGCGGGGGAATACAATGAGCAGTTCTTC
CASSTLAGEYNEQFF
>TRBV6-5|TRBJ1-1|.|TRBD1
TGTGCCAGCCAACGGGGGACAGGGAGCGAAGCTTTCTTT
CASQRGTGSEAFF
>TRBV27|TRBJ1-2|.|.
TGTGCCAGCAGTCTAGTGGGCAACGGGGCTAACTATGGCTACACCTTC
CASSLVGNGANYGYTF
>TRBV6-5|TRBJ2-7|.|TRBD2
TGTGCCAGCCAAAGACTAGCGGGTTCCTACGAGCAGTACTTC
CASQRLAGSYEQYF
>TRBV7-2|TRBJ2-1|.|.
TGTGCCAGCAGCTTAGACGAGGTTGTCGATGAGCAGTTCTTC
CASSLDEVVDEQFF
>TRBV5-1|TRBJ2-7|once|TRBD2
TGCGCCAGCAGCTTGTGGACTAGCGGATCCGGGTTTTACTACGAGCAGTACTTC
CASSLWTSGSGFYYEQYF
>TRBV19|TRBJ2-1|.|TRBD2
TGTGCCAGTAGTATGGGGTACGGCGGGACTAGCGGGATCCGTTACAATGAGCAGTTCTTC
CASSMGYGGTSGIRYNEQFF
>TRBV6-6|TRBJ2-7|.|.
TGTGCCAGCAGCGGTACAGGGATGATCCCCTACGAGCAGTACTTC
CASSGTGMIPYEQYF
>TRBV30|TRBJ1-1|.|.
TGTGCCTGGAGTCCTGTCGGGAGGAACACTGAAGCTTTCTTT
CAWSPVGRNTEAFF
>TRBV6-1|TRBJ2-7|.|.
TGTGCCAGCAAGTTGGAGCTCAGTATATACGAGCAGTACTTC
CASKLELSIYEQYF
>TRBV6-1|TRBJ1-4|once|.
TGTGCCAGCAGTGTGGTACAGAAGAGTTCAACTAATGAAAAACTGTTTTTT
CASSVVQKSSTNEKLFF
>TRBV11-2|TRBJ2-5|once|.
TGTGCCAGCAGCTTAGTGACGGGTCAAGAGACCCAGTACTTC
CASSLVTGQETQYF
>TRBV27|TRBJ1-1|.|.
TGTGCCAGCAGTCCTGGGCGGACAGTTAATAAAGCTTTCTTT
CASSPGRTVNKAFF
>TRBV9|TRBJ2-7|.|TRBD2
TGTGCCAGCAGCTATCCTAGCGGGAGCAACGAGCAGTACTTC
CASSYPSGSNEQYF
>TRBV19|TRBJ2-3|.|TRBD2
TGTGCCAGTAGTATTCGGACTAGCGGGAGGGCCGGGGCAGATACGCAGTATTTT
CASSIRTSGRAGADTQYF
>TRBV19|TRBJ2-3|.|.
TGTGCCAGTAGTCCGCGCCCGGACTACCTCACAGATACGCAGTATTTT
CASSPRPDYLTDTQYF
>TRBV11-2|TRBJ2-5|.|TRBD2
TGTGCCAGCAGCCCCGGACTAGCGGGAGTAGAGACCCAGTACTTC
CASSPGLAGVETQYF
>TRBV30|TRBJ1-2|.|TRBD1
TGTGCCTGGAGTGTAGGGGGCACTAACTATGGCTACACCTTC
CAWSVGGTNYGYTF
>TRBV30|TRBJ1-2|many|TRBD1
TGTGCCTGGAGTGTAGACGACAGGGGATATGGCTACACCTTC
CAWSVDDRGYGYTF
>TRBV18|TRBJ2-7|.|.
TGTGCCAGCTCCCACGGACAACCCTACGAGCAGTACTTC
CASSHGQPYEQYF
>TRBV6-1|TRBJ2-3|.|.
TGTGCCAGCAGTTCGGCGGCAGATACGCAGTATTTT
CASSSAADTQYF
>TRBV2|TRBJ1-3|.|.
TGTGCCAGCAGTCAAACGGCAGGGCGATCTGGAAACACCATATATTTT
CASSQTAGRSGNTIYF
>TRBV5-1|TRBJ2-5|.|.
TGCGCCAGCTCCGGGGAGACGTCGGGGTCCCAGTACTTC
CASSGETSGSQYF
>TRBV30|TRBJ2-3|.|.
TGTGCCTGGAGTGTAGCCAGCGGAGTCGATACGCAGTATTTT
CAWSVASGVDTQYF
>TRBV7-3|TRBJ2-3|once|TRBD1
TGTGCCAGCAGCTCTAGGACAGGGACGGGCACAGATACGCAGTATTTT
CASSSRTGTGTDTQYF
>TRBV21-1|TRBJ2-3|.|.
TGTGCCAGCAGCAACAGGGGCACAGATACGCAGTATTTT
CASSNRGTDTQYF
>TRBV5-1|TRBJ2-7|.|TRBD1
TGCGCCAGCAGCTCTCCGGGACAGGGGCTGTACGAGCAGTACTTC
CASSSPGQGLYEQYF
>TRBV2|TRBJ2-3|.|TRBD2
TGTGCCAGCAGTGAAGCGCTTCGGCGAGCGGGGGGGCGGAATACGCAGTATTTT
CASSEALRRAGGRNTQYF
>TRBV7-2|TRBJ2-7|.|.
TGTGCCAGCAGCTTAGTTTCCCGTAGCCAAAGCTCCTACGAGCAGTACTTC
CASSLVSRSQSSYEQYF
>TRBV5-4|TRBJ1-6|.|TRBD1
TGTGCCAGCAGCACCCCAGGGGGGTCACCCCTCCACTTT
CASSTPGGSPLHF
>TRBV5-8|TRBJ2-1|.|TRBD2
TGTGCCAGCAGCTTGGTTAGCGGGAGCTCCTACAATGAGCAGTTCTTC
CASSLVSGSSYNEQFF
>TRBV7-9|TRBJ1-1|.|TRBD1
TGTGCCAGCAGCTTAGGCAACAGGGGGCACACTGAAGCTTTCTTT
CASSLGNRGHTEAFF
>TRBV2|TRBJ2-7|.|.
TGTGCCAGCAGTGAGTACACCCCTCTTGAAGAGCAGTACTTC
CASSEYTPLEEQYF